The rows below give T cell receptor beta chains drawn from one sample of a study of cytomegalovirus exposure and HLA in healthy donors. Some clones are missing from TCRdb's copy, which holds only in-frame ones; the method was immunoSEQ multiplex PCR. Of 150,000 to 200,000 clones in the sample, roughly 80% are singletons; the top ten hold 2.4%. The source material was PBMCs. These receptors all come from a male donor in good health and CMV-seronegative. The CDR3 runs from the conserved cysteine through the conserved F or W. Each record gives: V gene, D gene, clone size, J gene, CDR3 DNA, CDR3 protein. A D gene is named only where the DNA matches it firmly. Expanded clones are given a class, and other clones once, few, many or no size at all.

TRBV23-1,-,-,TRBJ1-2,TGCGCCAGCAGTCAATCTCGTTTAAATAACTATGGCTACACCTTC,CASSQSRLNNYGYTF
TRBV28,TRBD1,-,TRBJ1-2,TGTGCCAGCACTCTCACAGGGGAGCGCGGCTACACCTTC,CASTLTGERGYTF
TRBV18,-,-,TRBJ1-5,TGTGCCAGCTCACCCCCCGGACAGAGCTACAATCAGCCCCAGCATTTT,CASSPPGQSYNQPQHF
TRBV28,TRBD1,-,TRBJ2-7,TGTGCAGCCGACAGGGGTTTCTCCTACGAGCAGTACTTC,CAADRGFSYEQYF
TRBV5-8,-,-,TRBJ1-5,TGTGCCAGCAGCTTGCGACAACAGCCCCAGCATTTT,CASSLRQQPQHF
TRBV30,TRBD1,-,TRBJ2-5,TGTGCCTGGAGTACTCCGACAGGGCGATGGGAGACCCAGTACTTC,CAWSTPTGRWETQYF
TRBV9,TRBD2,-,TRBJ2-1,TGTGCCAGCAGTGAGAGCGGGACTACCTACAATGAGCAGTTCTTC,CASSESGTTYNEQFF
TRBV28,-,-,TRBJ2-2,TGTGCCAGCAGTCAGGGTCCCAGCACCGGGGAGCTGTTTTTT,CASSQGPSTGELFF
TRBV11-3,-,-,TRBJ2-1,TGTGCCAGCAGCTTAGGGCCTAGCTCCTACAATGAGCAGTTCTTC,CASSLGPSSYNEQFF
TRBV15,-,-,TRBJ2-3,TGTGCCACCAGCAGAGATCAAGCGAGTGGCACAGATACGCAGTATTTT,CATSRDQASGTDTQYF
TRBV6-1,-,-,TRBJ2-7,TGTGCCAGCAGTGGCCAAATTAGCGGCTACGAGCAGTACTTC,CASSGQISGYEQYF
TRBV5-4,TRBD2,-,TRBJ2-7,TGTGCCAGCAGCCCCGGACTAGCGGGTTCCTCCTACGAGCAGTACTTC,CASSPGLAGSSYEQYF
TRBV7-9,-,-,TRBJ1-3,TGTGCCACCGCACAGGGAATTACTGGAAACACCATATATTTT,CATAQGITGNTIYF
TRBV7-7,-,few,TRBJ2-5,TGTGCTAGCAGCTTTCAGGGTGACGAGACCCAGTACTTC,CASSFQGDETQYF
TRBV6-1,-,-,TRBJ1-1,TGTGCCAGCACCAAGGGCGGGGTAACTGAAGCTTTCTTT,CASTKGGVTEAFF
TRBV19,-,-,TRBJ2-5,TGTGCCAGTAGCCCCCCGGGGGTACGAGAGACCCAGTACTTC,CASSPPGVRETQYF
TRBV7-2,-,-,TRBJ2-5,TGTGCCAGCAGCTTTACAGGGTGGGTGCAAGAGACCCAGTACTTC,CASSFTGWVQETQYF
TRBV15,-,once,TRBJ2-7,TGTGCCACCAGCCCCGAGGGGGGGGACTCCTACGAGCAGTACTTC,CATSPEGGDSYEQYF
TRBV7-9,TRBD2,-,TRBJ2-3,TGTGCCAGCAGCATAATAGCGGGATTCACAGATACGCAGTATTTT,CASSIIAGFTDTQYF
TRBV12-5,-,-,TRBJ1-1,TGTGCTAGTGGATCCGGGACAAACGATTTTCGGGCTTTCTTT,CASGSGTNDFRAFF
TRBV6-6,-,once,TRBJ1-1,TGTGCCAGCAGTTACACAGCTAAGAACACTGAAGCTTTCTTT,CASSYTAKNTEAFF
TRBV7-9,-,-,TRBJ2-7,TGTTCCAGCAGCTTGAGAGCCTACGAGCAGTACTTC,CSSSLRAYEQYF